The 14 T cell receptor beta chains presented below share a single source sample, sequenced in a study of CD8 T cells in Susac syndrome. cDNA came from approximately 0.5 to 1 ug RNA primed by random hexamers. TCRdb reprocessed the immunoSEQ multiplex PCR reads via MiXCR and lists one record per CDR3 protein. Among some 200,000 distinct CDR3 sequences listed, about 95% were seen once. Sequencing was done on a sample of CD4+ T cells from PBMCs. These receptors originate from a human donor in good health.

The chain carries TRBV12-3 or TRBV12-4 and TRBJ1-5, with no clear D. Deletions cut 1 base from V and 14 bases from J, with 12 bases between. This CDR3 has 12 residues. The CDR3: CASSLGRGGEHF. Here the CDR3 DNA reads TGTGCCAGCAGTTTAGGGAGAGGCGGTGAGCATTTT.

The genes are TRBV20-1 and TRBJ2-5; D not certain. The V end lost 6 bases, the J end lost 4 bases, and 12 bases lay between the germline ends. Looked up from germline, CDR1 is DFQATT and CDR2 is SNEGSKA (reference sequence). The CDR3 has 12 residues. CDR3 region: CSAVGGRETQYF. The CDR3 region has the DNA TGCAGTGCCGTCGGCGGACGAGAGACCCAGTACTTC.

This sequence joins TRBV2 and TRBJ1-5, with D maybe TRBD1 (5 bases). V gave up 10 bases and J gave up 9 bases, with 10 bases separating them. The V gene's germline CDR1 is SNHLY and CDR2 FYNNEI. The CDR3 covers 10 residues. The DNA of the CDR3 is TGTGCCATCTCGAGGGGGCCCCAGCATTTT. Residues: CAISRGPQHF.

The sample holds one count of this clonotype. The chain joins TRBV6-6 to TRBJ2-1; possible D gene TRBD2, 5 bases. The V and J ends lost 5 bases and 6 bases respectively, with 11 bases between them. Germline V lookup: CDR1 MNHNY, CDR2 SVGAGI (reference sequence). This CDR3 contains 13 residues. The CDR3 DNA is TGTGCCAGCAGTAGTAAAACTAGCAATGAGCAGTTCTTC. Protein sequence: CASSSKTSNEQFF.

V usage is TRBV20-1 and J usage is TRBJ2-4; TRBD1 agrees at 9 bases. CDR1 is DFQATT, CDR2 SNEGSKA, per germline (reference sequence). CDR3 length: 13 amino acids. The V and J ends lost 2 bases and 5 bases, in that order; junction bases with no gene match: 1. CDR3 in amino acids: CSARRQGENIQYF. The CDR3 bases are TGCAGTGCTAGAAGACAGGGGGAAAACATTCAGTACTTC.

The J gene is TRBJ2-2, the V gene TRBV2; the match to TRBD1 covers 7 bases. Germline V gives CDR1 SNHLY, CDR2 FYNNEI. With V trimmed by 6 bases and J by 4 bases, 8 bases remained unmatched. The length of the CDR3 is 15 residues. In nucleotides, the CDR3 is TGTGCCAGCAGCTTGACAGGGTTAGCCACCGGGGAGCTGTTTTTT. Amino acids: CASSLTGLATGELFF.

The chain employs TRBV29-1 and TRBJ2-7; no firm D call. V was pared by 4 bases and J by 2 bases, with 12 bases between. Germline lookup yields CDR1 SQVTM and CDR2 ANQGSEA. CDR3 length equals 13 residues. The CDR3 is CSVVAGVPYEQYF. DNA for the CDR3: TGCAGCGTTGTAGCTGGGGTTCCCTACGAGCAGTACTTC.

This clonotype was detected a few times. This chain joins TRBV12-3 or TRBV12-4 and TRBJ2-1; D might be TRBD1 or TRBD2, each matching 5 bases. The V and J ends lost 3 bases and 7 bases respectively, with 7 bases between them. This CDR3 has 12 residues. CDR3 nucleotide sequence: TGTGCCAGCAGTTTGGGGGTTAATGAGCAGTTCTTC. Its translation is CASSLGVNEQFF.

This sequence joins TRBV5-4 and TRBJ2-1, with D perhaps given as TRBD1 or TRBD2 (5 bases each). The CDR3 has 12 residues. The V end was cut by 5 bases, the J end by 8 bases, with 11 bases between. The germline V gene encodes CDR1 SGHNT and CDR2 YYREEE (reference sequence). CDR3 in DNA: TGTGCCAGCAGGGGGGTGGGCGATGAGCAGTTCTTC. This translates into CASRGVGDEQFF.

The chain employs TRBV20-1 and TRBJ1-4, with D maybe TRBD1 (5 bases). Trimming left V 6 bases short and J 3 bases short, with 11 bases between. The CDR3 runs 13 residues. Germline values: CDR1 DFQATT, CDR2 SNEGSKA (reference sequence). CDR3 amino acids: CSARQSANEKLFF. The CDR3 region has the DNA TGCAGTGCGAGACAGAGCGCTAATGAAAAACTGTTTTTT.

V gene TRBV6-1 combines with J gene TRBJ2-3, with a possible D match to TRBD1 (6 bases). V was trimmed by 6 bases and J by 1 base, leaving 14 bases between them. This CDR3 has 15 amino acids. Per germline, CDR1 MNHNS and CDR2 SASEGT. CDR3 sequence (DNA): TGTGCCAGCAGGCAGGGGACACTCCGCACAGATACGCAGTATTTT. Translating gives CASRQGTLRTDTQYF.

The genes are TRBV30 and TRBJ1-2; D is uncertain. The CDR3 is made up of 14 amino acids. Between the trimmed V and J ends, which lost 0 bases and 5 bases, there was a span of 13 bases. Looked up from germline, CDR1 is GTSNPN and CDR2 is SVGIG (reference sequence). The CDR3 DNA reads TGTGCCTGGAGTGTATCGGGAATATCTTATGGCTACACCTTC. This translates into CAWSVSGISYGYTF.

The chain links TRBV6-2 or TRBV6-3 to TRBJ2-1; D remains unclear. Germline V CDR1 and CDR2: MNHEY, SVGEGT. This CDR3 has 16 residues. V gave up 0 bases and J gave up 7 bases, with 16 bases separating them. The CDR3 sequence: CASSYSIGGPTNEQFF. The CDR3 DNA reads TGTGCCAGCAGTTACTCGATTGGCGGACCCACGAATGAGCAGTTCTTC.

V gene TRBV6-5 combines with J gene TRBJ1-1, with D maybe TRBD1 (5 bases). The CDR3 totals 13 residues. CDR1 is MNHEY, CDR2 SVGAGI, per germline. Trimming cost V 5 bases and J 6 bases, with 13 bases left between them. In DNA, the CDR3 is TGTGCCAGCAGTAATGGGGGGAGCGCTGAAGCTTTCTTT. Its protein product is CASSNGGSAEAFF.